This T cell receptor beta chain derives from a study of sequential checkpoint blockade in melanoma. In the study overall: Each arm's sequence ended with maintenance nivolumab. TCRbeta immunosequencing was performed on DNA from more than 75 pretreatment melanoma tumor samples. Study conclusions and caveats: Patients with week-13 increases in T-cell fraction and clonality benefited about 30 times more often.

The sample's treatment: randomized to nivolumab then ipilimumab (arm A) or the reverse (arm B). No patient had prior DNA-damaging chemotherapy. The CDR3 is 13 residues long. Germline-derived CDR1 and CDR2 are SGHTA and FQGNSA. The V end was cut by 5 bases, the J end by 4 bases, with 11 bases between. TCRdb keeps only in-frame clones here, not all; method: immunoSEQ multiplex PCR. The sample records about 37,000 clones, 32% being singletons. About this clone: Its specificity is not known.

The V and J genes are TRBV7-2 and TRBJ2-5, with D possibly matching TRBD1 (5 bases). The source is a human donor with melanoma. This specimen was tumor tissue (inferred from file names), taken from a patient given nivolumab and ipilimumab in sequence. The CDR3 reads CASSLQGAETQYF. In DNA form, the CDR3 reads TGTGCCAGCAGCCTTCAGGGCGCAGAGACCCAGTACTTC. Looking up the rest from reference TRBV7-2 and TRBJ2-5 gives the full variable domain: GAGVSQSPSNKVTEKGKDVELRCDPISGHTALYWYRQSLGQGLEFLIYFQGNSAPDKSGLPSDRFSAERTGGSVSTLTIQRTQQEDSAVYLCASSLQGAETQYFGPGTRLLVL.